This TCR beta chain was captured by sequencing in a study of OX40 agonist ivuxolimab in advanced cancers. General study findings and limits: A proportion of nonresponders additionally exhibited low normalized T-cell clonal expansion. At 0.1 to 3.0 mg/kg and by week 6, clonal expansion occurred in CD4+ and CD8+ blood T cells.

TCRdb's table, derived via immunoSEQ multiplex PCR, lists solely in-frame clones and lacks some. The data contain some 65,000 clones, about nine tenths of them seen just once; the ten biggest clones take up roughly 2%. Blood sampling was done at baseline, cycle 4 day 1, and cycle 7 day 1. With respect to this clone: Its cognate antigen is unknown.

Germline V gene sequence: CDR1 SGHDT, CDR2 YYEEEE. The CDR3 totals 15 residues. The V segment lost 5 bases and the J segment 7 bases; nucleotides outside the gene matches: 11. The V and J genes are TRBV5-6 and TRBJ2-7; TRBD1 matches 11 bases. The clonotype comes from an adult with an advanced solid tumor such as melanoma, head and neck, liver or kidney cancer. This specimen consisted of CD4+ or CD8+ T cells sorted from blood, obtained in a trial of the OX40 agonist ivuxolimab. Here the CDR3 DNA reads TGTGCCAGCAGGAACCGGGACAGGGGGTTACGAGAGCAGTACTTC. Its protein is CASRNRDRGLREQYF.